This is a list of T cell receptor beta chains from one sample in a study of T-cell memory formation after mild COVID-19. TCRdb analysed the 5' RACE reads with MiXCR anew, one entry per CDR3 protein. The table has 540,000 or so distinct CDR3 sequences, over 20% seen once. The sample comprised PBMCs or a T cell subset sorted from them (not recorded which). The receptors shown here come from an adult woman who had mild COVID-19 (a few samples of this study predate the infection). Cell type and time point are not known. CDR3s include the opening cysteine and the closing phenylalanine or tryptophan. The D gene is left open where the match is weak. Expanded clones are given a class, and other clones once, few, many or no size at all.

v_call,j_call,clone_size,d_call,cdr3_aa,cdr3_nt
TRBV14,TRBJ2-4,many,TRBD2,CASSQVSSGANIQYF,TGTGCCAGCAGCCAAGTATCTAGCGGGGCAAACATTCAGTACTTC
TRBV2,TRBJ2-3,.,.,CASREDRYNTQYF,TGTGCCAGCAGAGAAGACAGGTATAATACGCAGTATTTT
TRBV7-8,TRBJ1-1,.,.,CASSSSRANTEAFF,TGTGCCAGCAGCTCCAGCAGGGCAAATACTGAAGCTTTCTTT
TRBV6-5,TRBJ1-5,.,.,CASSPTARDQPQHF,TGTGCCAGCAGCCCTACAGCTCGCGATCAGCCCCAGCATTTT
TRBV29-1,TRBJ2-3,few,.,CSVRRQRTDTQYF,TGCAGCGTTCGAAGGCAGCGCACAGATACGCAGTATTTT
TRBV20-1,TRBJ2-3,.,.,CSARPLVPGDTDTQYF,TGCAGTGCTAGGCCGCTAGTGCCGGGCGACACAGATACGCAGTATTTT
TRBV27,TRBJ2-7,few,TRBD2,CASSSRLAGASYEQYF,TGTGCCAGCAGTTCCCGACTAGCGGGGGCCTCATACGAGCAGTACTTC
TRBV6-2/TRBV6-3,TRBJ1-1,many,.,CASSYGGHTEAFF,TGTGCCAGCAGTTATGGGGGGCACACTGAAGCTTTCTTT
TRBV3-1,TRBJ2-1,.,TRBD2,CASRGSGGSSYNEQFF,TGTGCCAGCAGGGGTAGCGGGGGAAGCTCCTACAATGAGCAGTTCTTC
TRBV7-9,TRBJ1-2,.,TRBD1,CASSSSKTGYYGYTF,TGTGCCAGCAGCTCCAGCAAGACAGGGTACTATGGCTACACCTTC
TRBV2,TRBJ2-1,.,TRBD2,CASSVDLAGSSYNEQFF,TGTGCCAGCAGTGTAGATTTAGCGGGGAGCTCCTACAATGAGCAGTTCTTC
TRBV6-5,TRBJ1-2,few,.,CASKESGRNGGYTF,TGTGCCAGCAAGGAGAGCGGACGAAATGGTGGCTACACCTTC
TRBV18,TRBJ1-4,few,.,CASSPVTLTTNEKLFF,TGTGCCAGCTCACCGGTTACCCTTACAACTAATGAAAAACTGTTTTTT
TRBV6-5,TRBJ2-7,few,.,CASSYVQGGYEQYF,TGTGCCAGCAGTTACGTACAGGGCGGCTACGAGCAGTACTTC
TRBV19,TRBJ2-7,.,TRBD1,CASAPGTGGYEQYF,TGTGCCAGTGCCCCGGGGACAGGGGGTTACGAGCAGTACTTC
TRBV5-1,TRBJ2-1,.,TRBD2,CASSFWGSGRANEQFF,TGCGCCAGCAGCTTCTGGGGTAGCGGGAGGGCGAATGAGCAGTTCTTC
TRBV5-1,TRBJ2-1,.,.,CASRRDAGYNEQFF,TGCGCCAGCAGGAGGGACGCGGGGTACAATGAGCAGTTCTTC
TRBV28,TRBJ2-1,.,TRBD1,CASRDWDREVGEQFF,TGTGCCAGCAGGGACTGGGACAGGGAGGTCGGTGAGCAGTTCTTC
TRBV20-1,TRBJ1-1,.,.,CSVGADTEAFF,TGCAGTGTAGGAGCGGACACTGAAGCTTTCTTT
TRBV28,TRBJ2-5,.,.,CASSRGRGETQYF,TGTGCCAGCTCGAGGGGGAGAGGGGAGACCCAGTACTTC
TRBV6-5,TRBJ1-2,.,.,CASSYGVYKGYTF,TGTGCCAGCAGTTACGGCGTGTATAAGGGCTACACCTTC
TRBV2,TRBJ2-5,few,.,CASSESPWETQYF,TGTGCCAGCAGTGAATCTCCTTGGGAGACCCAGTACTTC
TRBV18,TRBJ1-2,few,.,CASSPTLGPSYGYTF,TGTGCCAGCTCACCCACCTTAGGACCTTCCTATGGCTACACCTTC
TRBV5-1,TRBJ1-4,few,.,CASSGGHRAGNEKLFF,TGCGCCAGCAGCGGGGGACATAGGGCTGGTAATGAAAAACTGTTTTTT
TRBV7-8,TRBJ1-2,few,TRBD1,CASSLTGVVGYTF,TGTGCCAGCAGCCTAACAGGGGTGGTCGGCTACACCTTC
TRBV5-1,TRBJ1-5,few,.,CASSYVGRYSNQPQHF,TGCGCCAGCAGCTATGTCGGACGGTATAGCAATCAGCCCCAGCATTTT
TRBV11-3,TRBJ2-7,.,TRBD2,CASSFRTSGSQWQYF,TGTGCCAGCAGCTTCAGGACTAGCGGGAGTCAGTGGCAGTACTTC
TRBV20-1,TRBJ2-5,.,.,CSASGETQYF,TGCAGTGCTAGCGGGGAGACCCAGTACTTC